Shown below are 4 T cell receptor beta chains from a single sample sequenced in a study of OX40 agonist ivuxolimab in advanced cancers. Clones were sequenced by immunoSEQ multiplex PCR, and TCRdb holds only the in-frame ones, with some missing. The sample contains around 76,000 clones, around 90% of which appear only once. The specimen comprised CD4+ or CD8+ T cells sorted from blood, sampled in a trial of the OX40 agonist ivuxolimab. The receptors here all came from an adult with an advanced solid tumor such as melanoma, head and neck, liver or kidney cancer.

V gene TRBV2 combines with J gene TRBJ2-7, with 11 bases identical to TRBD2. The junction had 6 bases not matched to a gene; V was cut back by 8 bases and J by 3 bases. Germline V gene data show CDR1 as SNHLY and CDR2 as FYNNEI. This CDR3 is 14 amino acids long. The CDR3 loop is CASGGGLAVYEQYF. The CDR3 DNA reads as TGTGCCAGCGGGGGGGGACTAGCGGTCTACGAGCAGTACTTC.

CDR3 bases: TGCGCCAGCAGCTTAACTAGCAGTGATACGCAGTATTTT. Protein product: CASSLTSSDTQYF. The rearrangement uses TRBV5-1 and TRBJ2-3, with a weak D call TRBD2 (6 bases). The CDR3 sequence is 13 residues long. Germline V lookup: CDR1 SGHRS, CDR2 YFSETQ. Trimming stripped 2 bases from V and 6 bases from J, with 10 bases between.

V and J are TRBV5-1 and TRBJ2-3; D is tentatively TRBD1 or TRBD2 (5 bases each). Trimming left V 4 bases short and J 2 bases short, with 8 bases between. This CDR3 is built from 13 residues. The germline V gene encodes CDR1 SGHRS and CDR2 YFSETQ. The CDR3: CASSPGPTDTQYF. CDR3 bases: TGCGCCAGCAGCCCGGGGCCCACAGATACGCAGTATTTT.

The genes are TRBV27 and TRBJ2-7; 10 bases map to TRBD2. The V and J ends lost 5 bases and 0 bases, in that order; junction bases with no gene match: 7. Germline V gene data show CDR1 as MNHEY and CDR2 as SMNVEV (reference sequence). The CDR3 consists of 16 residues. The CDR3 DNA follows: TGTGCCAGCAGTATTGGTAGCGGGGGGCTCTCCTACGAGCAGTACTTC. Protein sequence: CASSIGSGGLSYEQYF.